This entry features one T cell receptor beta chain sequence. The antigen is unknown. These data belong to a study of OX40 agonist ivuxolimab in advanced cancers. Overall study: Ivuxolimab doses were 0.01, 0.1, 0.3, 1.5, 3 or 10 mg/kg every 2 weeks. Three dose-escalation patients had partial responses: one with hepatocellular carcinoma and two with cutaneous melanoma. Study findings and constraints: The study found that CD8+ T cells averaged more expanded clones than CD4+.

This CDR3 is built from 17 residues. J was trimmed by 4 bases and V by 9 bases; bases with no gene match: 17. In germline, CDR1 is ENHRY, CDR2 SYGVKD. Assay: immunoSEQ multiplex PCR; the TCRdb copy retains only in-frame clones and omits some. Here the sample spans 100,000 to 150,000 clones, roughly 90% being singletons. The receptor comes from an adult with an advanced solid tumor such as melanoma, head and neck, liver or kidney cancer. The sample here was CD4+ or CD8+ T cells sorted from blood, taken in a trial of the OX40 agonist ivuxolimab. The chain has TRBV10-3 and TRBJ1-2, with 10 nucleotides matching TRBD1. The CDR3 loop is CAIPYRGQGSQGYGYTF. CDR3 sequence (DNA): TGTGCCATTCCCTATCGGGGACAGGGGTCCCAGGGCTATGGCTACACCTTC.